The 10 T cell receptor beta chains below all came from one sample that was sequenced in a study of T-cell reconstitution after alpha-beta-depleted transplantation in children. A TCRbeta library incorporating unique molecular identifiers was prepared. TCRdb itself ran the PCR reads through MiXCR, one entry per CDR3 protein. This sample carries some 550,000 distinct CDR3 sequences, about 21% of them seen once, and the ten largest clones take roughly 15%. This specimen was PBMCs, mostly from graft donor cells, taken 360 days after TCRalphabeta/CD19-depleted stem cell transplant. The receptors derive from a boy in the first two years of life who had a stem cell transplant for acute myeloid leukemia, so the T cells may come from the graft donor.

In its sample, this clonotype was seen many times. The chain carries TRBV20-1 and TRBJ2-5; D unresolved. The V end lost 7 bases, the J end lost 5 bases, and 11 bases lay between the germline ends. The germline gives CDR1 DFQATT, CDR2 SNEGSKA (reference sequence). The CDR3 has 11 amino acids. The CDR3 loop is CSVKYGETQYF. The CDR3 nucleotides are TGCAGTGTAAAGTATGGGGAGACCCAGTACTTC.

This clonotype occurred a few times. The rearrangement joins TRBV25-1 to TRBJ1-1; D unclear. Per the germline V gene, CDR1 is MGHDK and CDR2 is SYGVNS. Trimming took 6 bases from V and 5 from J, leaving 16 bases between them. CDR3 size: 14 residues. CDR3 amino acids: CASRRMAGGTEAFF. DNA for the CDR3: TGTGCCAGCAGGCGGATGGCAGGAGGGACTGAAGCTTTCTTT.

J is TRBJ1-3 and V is TRBV12-3 or TRBV12-4; unclear D gene. Between the trimmed V and J ends, which lost 5 bases and 6 bases, there was a span of 11 bases. This CDR3 spans 13 amino acids. Here the CDR3 reads CASSDTSPNTIYF. The CDR3 nucleotides read TGTGCCAGCAGTGACACCTCCCCAAACACCATATATTTT.

This clonotype was counted between two and nine times. The rearrangement joins TRBV6-5 to TRBJ2-7; TRBD1 matches 7 bases. Germline V gene lookup returns CDR1 MNHEY and CDR2 SVGAGI. This CDR3 has 15 residues. Trimming took 5 bases from V and 0 from J; bases not matched to a gene: 7. The CDR3 here is CASSTTGESSYEQYV. For the CDR3, the DNA is TGTGCCAGCAGTACTACAGGGGAGAGCTCCTACGAGCAGTACGTC.

This clonotype was detected many times. J is TRBJ2-5 and V is TRBV4-1; 8 nucleotides match TRBD1. Germline CDR1 is MGHRA and CDR2 is YSYEKL. This CDR3 contains 17 residues. V lost 0 bases to trimming and J lost 0 bases; unmatched junction nucleotides: 6. In DNA, the CDR3 is TGCGCCAGCAGCCAAGAAAGGACAGGGAGCTACCAAGAGACCCAGTACTTC. It yields the protein CASSQERTGSYQETQYF.

This clonotype showed up just a few times. CDR3 loop: CATSRQGAGGYTF. DNA for the CDR3: TGTGCCACCAGCAGACAGGGGGCAGGAGGCTACACCTTC. The chain employs TRBV15 and TRBJ1-2; 8 bases are a match to TRBD1. Per germline, CDR1 LNHNV and CDR2 YYDKDF (reference sequence). The CDR3 length is 13 residues. Trimming took 2 bases from V and 8 from J; bases not matched to a gene: 4.

In its sample, this clonotype was seen many times. This chain uses TRBV12-5 with TRBJ2-1, with a tentative D call TRBD1 (7 bases). The CDR3 is 18 residues long. CDR1 LGHNT and CDR2 FRNRAP come from the germline V gene. V gave up 5 bases and J gave up 8 bases, with 28 bases separating them. The chain's CDR3 is CASGPVSALHRGGDEQFF. DNA for the CDR3: TGTGCTAGTGGTCCAGTTTCCGCCCTCCACAGGGGAGGTGATGAGCAGTTCTTC.

The V call is TRBV25-1, the J call TRBJ2-1; TRBD2 matches at 7 bases. The V gene's germline CDR1 is MGHDK and CDR2 SYGVNS. This CDR3 has 15 amino acids. Trimming cost V 4 bases and J 6 bases; bases outside gene matches: 9. CDR3 region: CASSGAGTTFNEQFF. The CDR3 DNA follows: TGTGCCAGCAGTGGAGCGGGGACCACTTTCAATGAGCAGTTCTTC. The variable domain in full, completed from reference TRBV25-1 and TRBJ2-1, reads EADIYQTPRYLVIGTGKKITLECSQTMGHDKMYWYQQDPGMELHLIHYSYGVNSTEKGDLSSESTVSRIRTEHFPLTLESARPSHTSQYLCASSGAGTTFNEQFFGPGTRLTVL.

This clonotype was seen many times. The chain has TRBV29-1 and TRBJ2-7; 7 positions match TRBD2. The germline CDR1 and CDR2 sequences are SQVTM and ANQGSEA. Trimming at V came to 6 bases and at J to 6 bases, leaving 14 bases not matched to a gene. The CDR3 spans 14 residues. The CDR3 region has the DNA TGCAGCGTGGTACCGAGACTAGCAGCGGGCGAGCAGTACTTC. Protein sequence: CSVVPRLAAGEQYF.

This clonotype was seen only once. The J gene is TRBJ2-3, the V gene TRBV7-9; no definite D call. The V and J ends lost 5 bases and 2 bases respectively, with 8 bases between them. This CDR3 is 13 amino acids long. Germline loops: CDR1 SEHNR, CDR2 FQNEAQ (reference sequence). The chain's CDR3 is CASSQDLTDTQYF. DNA for the CDR3: TGTGCCAGCAGCCAGGACCTCACAGATACGCAGTATTTT.